The rows below give T cell receptor beta chains drawn from one sample of a study of tumor-infiltrating lymphocytes in oesophageal squamous cell carcinoma. Via MiXCR, TCRdb re-called the PCR reads, giving one row per CDR3 protein. The top ten clones hold about 13% of a sample with thousands of distinct CDR3 sequences, 15% to 18% of them seen once. Specimen: blood. Receptors originate from a male donor with esophageal squamous cell carcinoma. Both conserved end residues are part of each CDR3. The size entry gives how often the clone was seen (once, few, many) or a class if it is expanded.

j_call clone_size v_call cdr3_aa
TRBJ2-3 many TRBV5-4 CASSLGLAGGSDTQYF
TRBJ1-1 many TRBV6-1 CASTRNRVTTEAFF
TRBJ1-5 many TRBV10-3 CAISELDSNQPQHF
TRBJ1-1 many TRBV12-3/TRBV12-4 CASSLPFAEAFF
NA once TRBV11-3 CASSQTERGGWGQETQYF
TRBJ2-3 medium-sized TRBV11-1 CASSNRGRGQDTQYF
TRBJ1-2 many TRBV28 CASTHGAGGGYTF
TRBJ2-3 many TRBV4-1 CASSQGWLREDTQYF
TRBJ2-2 medium-sized TRBV7-2 CASSPVAGAEGELFF
TRBJ2-1 few TRBV5-1 CASSLDEGASYNEQFF